The T cell receptor beta chain described here comes from a study of T cells in localized non-small cell lung cancer. The protocol was immunoSEQ multiplex PCR, while the TCRdb copy is restricted to in-frame clones and leaves out a portion. The data hold under 35,000 clones, with over 75% observed a single time. The V gene lost 3 bases and the J gene lost 9 bases, with 19 bases spanning the gap. Germline values: CDR1 SGHRS, CDR2 YFSETQ. This CDR3 spans 16 amino acids. The V call is TRBV5-1, the J call TRBJ1-6; D not certain. This TCR came from an older male donor with stage III squamous cell lung carcinoma. This specimen consisted of peripheral blood, obtained before any cancer treatment. The CDR3 region is CASSSGTGSSTSPLHF. The DNA of the CDR3 is TGCGCCAGCAGCTCCGGCACCGGGTCCTCTACTTCACCCCTCCACTTT.